This TCR beta chain was recorded in a study of blood T cell repertoires in COVID-19. Study summary: Sample material is recorded as cDNA or gDNA derived from T cells, B-cell-depleted T cells, or PBMCs.

CDR3 length equals 13 residues. In germline, CDR1 is SGHDN, CDR2 FVKESK. V lost 4 bases and J 3 bases, leaving 7 bases between the germline ends. Recovered participants had two consecutive negative NP/OP PCR tests, healthcare professional clearance, or symptom resolution. Authors' data handling: Amplification from reference gene primers served as the basis for estimated nucleated cell counts. Using immunoSEQ multiplex PCR, the repertoire was profiled, and TCRdb retains in-frame clones only, with some absent. V and J calls and clone size follow that table, whereas D and trimming were derived from the DNA. The sample lists hundreds of thousands of clones; around 85% were seen once.

This chain links TRBV14 with TRBJ2-1; D ambiguous. The sample comprised PBMCs or T cells enriched from blood (not recorded which). The sequence was obtained from a woman aged 60 to 75 who had recovered from COVID-19. The DNA of the CDR3 is TGTGCCAGCAGCCCCCCAGACTACAATGAGCAGTTCTTC. Amino acid sequence: CASSPPDYNEQFF.